Following are 21 T cell receptor beta chains from one sample sequenced in a study of T cell changes during pregnancy in multiple sclerosis. TCRdb keeps only in-frame clones here, not all; method: immunoSEQ multiplex PCR. The sample includes tens of thousands of clones, about 90% of them seen just once. This sample comprised CD4+ T cells from peripheral blood mononuclear cells, obtained before pregnancy. These TCRs come from a female donor with multiple sclerosis, enrolled in a pregnancy study.

This clone was recorded once. The CDR3 is CASSLGLAGVDGELFF. DNA of the CDR3: TGTGCCAGCAGCTTAGGACTAGCGGGAGTGGACGGGGAGCTGTTTTTT. This chain links TRBV13 with TRBJ2-2, with TRBD2 matching over 11 bases. This CDR3 has 16 residues. Germline CDR1 is PRHDT and CDR2 is FYEKMQ (reference sequence). Trimming removed 0 bases from V and 7 bases from J; junction bases left unmatched: 4.

This clone was seen a handful of times. This chain joins TRBV6-1 and TRBJ2-5; TRBD2 is a possible D gene (5 bases). The germline V gene encodes CDR1 MNHNS and CDR2 SASEGT. V was cut by 7 bases and J by 4 bases, with 13 bases left in between. CDR3 length: 13 amino acids. Here the CDR3 DNA reads TGTGCCAGCACCACGGGAAATTCAGAGACCCAGTACTTC. This encodes CASTTGNSETQYF.

The CDR3 region is CASSISRVIGTEAFF. For the CDR3, the DNA is TGTGCCAGCAGCATCTCCAGGGTAATTGGGACTGAAGCTTTCTTT. The V and J genes are TRBV7-2 and TRBJ1-1; D is perhaps TRBD1 (5 bases). Germline CDR1 and CDR2: SGHTA and FQGNSA. CDR3 length: 15 amino acids. The ends were cut back, 5 bases at V and 5 bases at J, with 18 bases in the middle. The complete variable domain, with remaining parts taken from reference TRBV7-2 and TRBJ1-1, reads GAGVSQSPSNKVTEKGKDVELRCDPISGHTALYWYRQSLGQGLEFLIYFQGNSAPDKSGLPSDRFSAERTGGSVSTLTIQRTQQEDSAVYLCASSISRVIGTEAFFGQGTRLTVV.

The CDR3 nucleotides read TGTGCCAGCAGCCTCACTGACTTATCCTACGAGCAGTACTTC. It yields the protein CASSLTDLSYEQYF. The chain employs TRBV7-9 and TRBJ2-7; the D is unclear. Germline V gene data show CDR1 as SEHNR and CDR2 as FQNEAQ (reference sequence). V dropped 5 bases and J dropped 1 base, with 12 bases sitting between them. The CDR3 covers 14 residues.

V and J are TRBV14 and TRBJ2-7, with D perhaps matching TRBD1 (5 bases). The V end was cut by 4 bases, the J end by 2 bases, with 15 bases between. Germline V lookup: CDR1 SGHDN, CDR2 FVKESK. The CDR3 runs 15 residues. The CDR3 loop reads CASSRRTSTPYEQYF. The CDR3 DNA follows: TGTGCCAGCAGCCGAAGGACATCCACTCCCTACGAGCAGTACTTC. The full variable domain, rest sourced from reference TRBV14 and TRBJ2-7, is EAGVTQFPSHSVIEKGQTVTLRCDPISGHDNLYWYRRVMGKEIKFLLHFVKESKQDESGMPNNRFLAERTGGTYSTLKVQPAELEDSGVYFCASSRRTSTPYEQYFGPGTRLTVT.

This rearrangement joins TRBV7-9 to TRBJ2-7; D perhaps matches TRBD1 (6 bases). The CDR3 totals 14 residues. Trimming pared 4 bases from V and 2 bases from J, leaving 12 bases between. Germline CDR1 SEHNR, CDR2 FQNEAQ (reference sequence). Written as DNA, the CDR3 is TGTGCCAGCAGCTCGGGGACACCCCCCTACGAGCAGTACTTC. Translated, it gives CASSSGTPPYEQYF.

The rearrangement links TRBV29-1 to TRBJ2-2, with 7 bases aligning to TRBD1. The CDR3 has 15 amino acids. The germline V gene encodes CDR1 SQVTM and CDR2 ANQGSEA. With V trimmed by 7 bases and J by 0 bases, 8 bases remained unmatched. The DNA of the CDR3 is TGCAGCGCAGTAGGGGGCTTCCCGAACACCGGGGAGCTGTTTTTT. Amino acids: CSAVGGFPNTGELFF.

The rearrangement links TRBV7-9 to TRBJ2-7, with 8 bases lining up with TRBD2. The CDR3 sequence is 16 residues long. Per the germline V gene, CDR1 is SEHNR and CDR2 is FQNEAQ (reference sequence). The V gene end was trimmed by 5 bases and the J gene end by 9 bases; junction bases not matched to a gene: 18. In nucleotides, the CDR3 is TGTGCCAGCAGCCCCATAGGAGCGGGAGCCACCCACGGGCAGTACTTC. As protein: CASSPIGAGATHGQYF.

The rearrangement links TRBV18 to TRBJ2-1; 9 bases are shared with TRBD1. CDR1 is KGHSH, CDR2 LQKENI, per germline. Unmatched junction bases numbered 9, after V lost 4 bases and J lost 8 bases. The CDR3 consists of 15 residues. The CDR3 loop is CASSQFRDRVYEQFF. The CDR3 DNA reads as TGTGCCAGCTCACAATTCCGGGACAGGGTCTATGAGCAGTTCTTC.

CDR3 protein: CASSYSKGGGPYNEQFF. In DNA, the CDR3 is TGTGCCAGCAGTTACTCCAAGGGGGGGGGTCCCTACAATGAGCAGTTCTTC. V gene TRBV6-7 combines with J gene TRBJ2-1; D is possibly TRBD2 (7 bases). TRBV6-7 has ORF status, its function being uncertain. Trimming removed 0 bases from V and 2 bases from J, with 14 bases in between. CDR3 length: 17 residues.

The chain combines TRBV27 with TRBJ1-5; TRBD1 agrees at 9 bases. This CDR3 region has 14 residues. In germline, CDR1 is MNHEY, CDR2 SMNVEV (reference sequence). V lost 3 bases, J lost 5 bases, and 2 bases stayed unmatched. CDR3 sequence: CASSLDRGDQPQHF. The CDR3 DNA follows: TGTGCCAGCAGTTTGGACAGGGGAGATCAGCCCCAGCATTTT.

The table lists this clone with a count of one. V is TRBV15 and J is TRBJ1-3; D is ambiguous. The V end lost 0 bases, the J end lost 0 bases, and 3 bases lay between the germline ends. Germline CDR1 LNHNV, CDR2 YYDKDF (reference sequence). The CDR3 sequence is 14 residues long. CDR3 in DNA: TGTGCCACCAGCAGAGATCTCTCTGGAAACACCATATATTTT. Protein product: CATSRDLSGNTIYF.

The chain employs TRBV9 and TRBJ2-7; the D gene is possibly TRBD1 (7 bases). This CDR3 is built from 13 residues. V was shortened by 4 bases and J by 11 bases, with 19 bases between the two germline ends. CDR1 and CDR2 from the germline V gene are SGDLS and YYNGEE. CDR3: CASSPGTVGRKYF. In DNA, the CDR3 is TGTGCCAGCAGCCCTGGGACAGTCGGGAGAAAGTACTTC.

The CDR3 protein is CASSLTGTYEAFF. CDR3 sequence (DNA): TGCGCCAGCAGCTTAACCGGGACATATGAAGCTTTCTTT. The chain combines TRBV5-1 with TRBJ1-1; D may be TRBD1 (6 bases). This CDR3 region has 13 residues. Germline CDR1 and CDR2: SGHRS and YFSETQ. V lost 2 bases and J lost 7, with 12 bases in between.

The chain employs TRBV10-1 and TRBJ1-1; 7 bases map to TRBD1. CDR1 WNHNN and CDR2 SYGVQD come from the germline V gene (reference sequence). The trim removed 4 bases at V and 3 bases at J, leaving 14 bases unmatched. The CDR3 has 17 residues. The CDR3 nucleotides read TGCGCCAGCAGTGTTGGTCGTCTCGACAGGGAGGACACTGAAGCTTTCTTT. This codes for CASSVGRLDREDTEAFF.

CDR3 nucleotides: TGTGCCTGGAGTAGCGGACAGATTGAAGCTTTCTTT. The encoded protein is CAWSSGQIEAFF. V usage is TRBV30 and J usage is TRBJ1-1; possibly TRBD1 for D (6 bases). Germline V gives CDR1 GTSNPN, CDR2 SVGIG (reference sequence). This CDR3 comprises 12 residues. V gave up 2 bases and J gave up 7 bases, with 11 bases separating them.

CDR3 sequence reads: CASSLVGGGLAYEQYF. In DNA form, the CDR3 reads TGTGCCAGCAGCTTGGTCGGGGGGGGACTAGCGTACGAGCAGTACTTC. The chain recombines TRBV5-4 with TRBJ2-7; 10 bases agree with TRBD2. The J segment lost 4 bases and the V segment lost 0 bases, leaving 7 bases of the junction unmatched. CDR3 length: 16 residues. Germline lookup yields CDR1 SGHNT and CDR2 YYREEE (reference sequence). Using reference TRBV5-4 and TRBJ2-7 for the parts outside the CDR3, the full variable domain is ETGVTQSPTHLIKTRGQQVTLRCSSQSGHNTVSWYQQALGQGPQFIFQYYREEENGRGNFPPRFSGLQFPNYSSELNVNALELDDSALYLCASSLVGGGLAYEQYFGPGTRLTVT.

The J gene is TRBJ1-2, the V gene TRBV7-9; 8 positions agree with TRBD1. Germline V gene sequence: CDR1 SEHNR, CDR2 FQNEAQ (reference sequence). The ends lost 1 base at V and 10 bases at J; junction bases unmatched: 11. The CDR3 runs 15 residues. The CDR3 loop is CASSLETGAVTAYTF. For the CDR3, the DNA is TGTGCCAGCAGCTTAGAGACAGGGGCCGTAACCGCCTACACCTTC.

The genes are TRBV7-9 and TRBJ2-7; D perhaps matches TRBD1 (5 bases). The V end was cut by 1 base, the J end by 0 bases, with 13 bases between. Germline CDR1 is SEHNR and CDR2 is FQNEAQ (reference sequence). The CDR3 loop spans 16 amino acids. The CDR3 DNA reads TGTGCCAGCAGCTTAGTTGCCGGCAGGGTCTCCTACGAGCAGTACTTC. Translated: CASSLVAGRVSYEQYF.

This clone was observed a single time. The rearrangement links TRBV28 to TRBJ2-7, with TRBD1 identical over 7 bases. The CDR3 is 12 residues long. Germline V CDR1 and CDR2: MDHEN, SYDVKM. V lost 10 bases, J lost 4 bases, and 7 bases stayed unmatched. The CDR3 is CATRGTAYEQYF. The CDR3 DNA reads as TGTGCCACCCGAGGGACAGCGTACGAGCAGTACTTC.

The chain recombines TRBV7-9 with TRBJ2-6, with D unresolved. CDR1 is SEHNR, CDR2 FQNEAQ, per germline (reference sequence). Between the trimmed V and J ends, which lost 2 bases and 0 bases, there was a span of 5 bases. CDR3 length: 15 residues. CDR3 residues: CASSLSPSGANVLTF. The CDR3 DNA reads as TGTGCCAGCAGCTTATCTCCCTCTGGGGCCAACGTCCTGACTTTC. Full variable domain (missing parts from reference TRBV7-9 and TRBJ2-6): DTGVSQNPRHKITKRGQNVTFRCDPISEHNRLYWYRQTLGQGPEFLTYFQNEAQLEKSRLLSDRFSAERPKGSFSTLEIQRTEQGDSAMYLCASSLSPSGANVLTFGAGSRLTVL.